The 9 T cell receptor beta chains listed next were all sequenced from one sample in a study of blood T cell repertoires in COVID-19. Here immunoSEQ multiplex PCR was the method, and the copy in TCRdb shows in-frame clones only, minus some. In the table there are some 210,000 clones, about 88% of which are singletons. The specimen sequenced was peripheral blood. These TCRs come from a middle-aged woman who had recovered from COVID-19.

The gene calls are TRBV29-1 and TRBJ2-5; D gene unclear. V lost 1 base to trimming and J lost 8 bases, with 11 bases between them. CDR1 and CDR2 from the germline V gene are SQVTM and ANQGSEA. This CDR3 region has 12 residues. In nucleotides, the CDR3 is TGCAGCGTTGAAGTCTCAGGTGAAACCCAGTACTTC. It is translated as CSVEVSGETQYF.

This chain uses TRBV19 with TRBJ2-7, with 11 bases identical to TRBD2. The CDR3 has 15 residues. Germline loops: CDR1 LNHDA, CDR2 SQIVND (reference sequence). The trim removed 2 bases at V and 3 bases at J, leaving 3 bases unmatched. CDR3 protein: CASSIKTSGNYEQYF. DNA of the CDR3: TGTGCCAGTAGTATAAAGACTAGCGGGAACTACGAGCAGTACTTC.

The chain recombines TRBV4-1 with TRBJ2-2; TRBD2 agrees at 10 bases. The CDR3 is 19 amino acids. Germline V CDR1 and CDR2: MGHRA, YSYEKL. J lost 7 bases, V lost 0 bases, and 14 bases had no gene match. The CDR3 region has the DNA TGCGCCAGCAGCCAAGATAGACTAGCGGGCTCGATCCAAAGCGGGGAGCTGTTTTTT. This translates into CASSQDRLAGSIQSGELFF.

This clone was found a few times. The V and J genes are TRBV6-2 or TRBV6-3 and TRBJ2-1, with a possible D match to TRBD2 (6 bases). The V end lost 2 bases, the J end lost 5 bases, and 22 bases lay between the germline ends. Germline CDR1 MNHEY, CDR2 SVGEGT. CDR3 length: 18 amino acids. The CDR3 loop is CASSYGLWASVPNNEQFF. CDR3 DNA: TGTGCCAGCAGTTACGGGCTTTGGGCTAGCGTTCCCAACAATGAGCAGTTCTTC.

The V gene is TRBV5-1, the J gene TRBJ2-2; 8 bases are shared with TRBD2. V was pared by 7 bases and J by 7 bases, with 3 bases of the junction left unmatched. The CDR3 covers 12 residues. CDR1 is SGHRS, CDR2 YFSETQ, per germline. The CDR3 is CASRREDGELFF. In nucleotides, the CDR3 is TGCGCCAGCCGGCGGGAGGACGGGGAGCTGTTTTTT.

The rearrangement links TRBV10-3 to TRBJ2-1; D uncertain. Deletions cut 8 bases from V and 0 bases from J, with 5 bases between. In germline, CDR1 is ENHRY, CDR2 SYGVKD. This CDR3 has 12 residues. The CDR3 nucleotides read TGTGCCATCGGCAGCTCCTACAATGAGCAGTTCTTC. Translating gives CAIGSSYNEQFF.

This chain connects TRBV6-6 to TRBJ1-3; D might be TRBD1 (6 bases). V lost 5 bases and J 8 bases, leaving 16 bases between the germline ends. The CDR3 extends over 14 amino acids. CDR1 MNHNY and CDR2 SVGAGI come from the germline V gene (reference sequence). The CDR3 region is CASSTGTSHDTIYF. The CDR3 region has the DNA TGTGCCAGCAGTACCGGGACAAGTCATGACACCATATATTTT.

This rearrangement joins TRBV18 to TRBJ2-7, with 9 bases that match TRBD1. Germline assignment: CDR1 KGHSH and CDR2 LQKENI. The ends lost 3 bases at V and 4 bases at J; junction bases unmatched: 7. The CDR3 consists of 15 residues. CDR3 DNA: TGTGCCAGCTCACCGGGACAGGGTTTGGCGTACGAGCAGTACTTC. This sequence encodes CASSPGQGLAYEQYF. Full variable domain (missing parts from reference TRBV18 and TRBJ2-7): NAGVMQNPRHLVRRRGQEARLRCSPMKGHSHVYWYRQLPEEGLKFMVYLQKENIIDESGMPKERFSAEFPKEGPSILRIQQVVRGDSAAYFCASSPGQGLAYEQYFGPGTRLTVT.

The CDR3 here is CASSPQRTSGNTIYF. The CDR3 DNA reads TGTGCCAGCAGCCCCCAGCGGACCTCTGGAAACACCATATATTTT. The V gene is TRBV3-1 (or the pseudogene TRBV3-2), the J gene TRBJ1-3; no firm D call. The germline V and J ends were trimmed by 4 bases and 0 bases, with 10 bases remaining between them. This CDR3 region has 15 residues. The germline CDR1 and CDR2 sequences are LGHDT and YNNKEL (reference sequence).